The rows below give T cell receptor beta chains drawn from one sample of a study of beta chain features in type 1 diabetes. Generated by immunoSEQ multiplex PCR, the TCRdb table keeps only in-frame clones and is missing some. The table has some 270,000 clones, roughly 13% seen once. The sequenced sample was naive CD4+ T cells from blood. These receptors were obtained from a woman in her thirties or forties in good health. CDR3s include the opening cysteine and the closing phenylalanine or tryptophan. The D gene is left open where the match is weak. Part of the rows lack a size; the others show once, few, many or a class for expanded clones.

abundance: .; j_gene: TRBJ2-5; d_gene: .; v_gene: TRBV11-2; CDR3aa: CASSQNRVPQETQYF; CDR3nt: TGTGCCAGCAGCCAAAACAGGGTCCCCCAAGAGACCCAGTACTTC
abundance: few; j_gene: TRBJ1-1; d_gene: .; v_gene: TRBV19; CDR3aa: CASSTRRGGFSMNTEAFF; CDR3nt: TGTGCCAGTAGCACGAGACGGGGAGGGTTTTCCATGAACACTGAAGCTTTCTTT
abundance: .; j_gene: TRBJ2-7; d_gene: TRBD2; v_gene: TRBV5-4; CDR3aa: CASSLMGGGGYEQYF; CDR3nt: TGTGCCAGCAGCTTGATGGGTGGGGGGGGCTACGAGCAGTACTTC
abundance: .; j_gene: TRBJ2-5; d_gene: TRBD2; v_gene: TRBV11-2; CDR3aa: CASSSFTGGAGETQYF; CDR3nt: TGTGCCAGCAGCTCATTCACGGGGGGGGCCGGAGAGACCCAGTACTTC
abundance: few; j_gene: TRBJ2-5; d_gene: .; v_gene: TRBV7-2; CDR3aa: CASSLALVLQETQYF; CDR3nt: TGTGCCAGCAGCTTAGCACTAGTCCTACAAGAGACCCAGTACTTC
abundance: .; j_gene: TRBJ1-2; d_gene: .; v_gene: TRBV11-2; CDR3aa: CASSFLQGYGYTF; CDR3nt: TGTGCCAGCAGCTTCTTGCAGGGGTATGGCTACACCTTC
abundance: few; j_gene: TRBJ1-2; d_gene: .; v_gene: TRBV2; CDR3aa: CASSASGNYGYTF; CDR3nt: TGTGCCAGCAGTGCCTCGGGTAACTATGGCTACACCTTC
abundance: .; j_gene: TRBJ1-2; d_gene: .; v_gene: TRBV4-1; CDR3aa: CASSQVALGYGYTF; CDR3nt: TGCGCCAGCAGCCAAGTAGCCTTGGGCTATGGCTACACCTTC
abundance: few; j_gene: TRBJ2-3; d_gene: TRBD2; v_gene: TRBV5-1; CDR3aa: CASSFSGGTSDTQYF; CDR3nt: TGCGCCAGCAGCTTTAGCGGGGGGACCTCAGATACGCAGTATTTT
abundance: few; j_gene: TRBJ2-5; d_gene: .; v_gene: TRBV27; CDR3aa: CASKPGQGPQETQYF; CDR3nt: TGTGCCAGCAAACCTGGCCAGGGCCCACAAGAGACCCAGTACTTC
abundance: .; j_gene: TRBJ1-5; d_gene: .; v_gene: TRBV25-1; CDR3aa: CASSDPGGNQPQHF; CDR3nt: TGTGCCAGCAGTGATCCGGGGGGCAATCAGCCCCAGCATTTT